This TCR beta chain derives from a study of cytomegalovirus exposure and HLA in healthy donors. Profiling relied on immunoSEQ multiplex PCR, and the TCRdb table lists in-frame clones only, not all of them. The sample holds a few hundred thousand clones, approximately 85% seen once. As to this clone: The antigen remains unidentified.

Study results and limitations: Subsequent analysis showed first-cohort TCR clusters tending to co-occur in approximately 120 validation repertoires. Published work reported that the classifier diagnosed cytomegalovirus status with high specificity and sensitivity. Researchers catalogued about 150 TCR beta chains as cytomegalovirus-associated.

Sequenced: PBMCs. The sequence came from a man younger than 40 in good health and CMV-seronegative.

Here the CDR3 reads CASSSYTTDTQYF. In DNA, the CDR3 is TGCGCCAGCAGCAGCTATACCACAGATACGCAGTATTTT. The chain uses TRBV5-1 and TRBJ2-3; D call uncertain. With 4 bases removed from V and 2 bases from J, the gap between germline ends came to 8 bases. This CDR3 has 13 amino acids. The germline gives CDR1 SGHRS, CDR2 YFSETQ.